Listed here are 5 T cell receptor beta chains from one sample, sequenced in a study of T-cell memory formation after mild COVID-19. TCRdb re-derived calls from the 5' RACE reads in MiXCR, one entry per CDR3 protein. The data show around 500,000 distinct CDR3 sequences, about 20% seen once. Material for sequencing was PBMCs or a T cell subset sorted from them (not recorded which). These receptors originate from an adult woman who had mild COVID-19 (a few samples of this study predate the infection). Cell type and time point are not known.

This clonotype was found a few times. V is TRBV5-1 and J is TRBJ1-4; 7 nucleotides line up with TRBD1. Germline V CDR1 and CDR2: SGHRS, YFSETQ. CDR3 length equals 14 residues. V gave up 4 bases and J gave up 8 bases; unmatched junction bases: 8. This CDR3 reads CASSHSGTEEKLFF. CDR3 nucleotide sequence: TGCGCCAGCAGCCACTCCGGGACAGAGGAAAAACTGTTTTTT.

The chain combines TRBV20-1 with TRBJ2-5, with TRBD2 identical over 13 bases. V dropped 5 bases and J dropped 2; count of bases not matched to a gene: 5. CDR3 length: 15 residues. Per the germline V gene, CDR1 is DFQATT and CDR2 is SNEGSKA (reference sequence). CDR3 sequence reads: CSAPTSGRPQETQYF. The CDR3 DNA is TGCAGTGCTCCGACTAGCGGGAGGCCACAAGAGACCCAGTACTTC.

The genes are TRBV12-3 or TRBV12-4 and TRBJ1-2, with D possibly matching TRBD1 (6 bases). The CDR3 runs to 14 residues. Trimming took off 4 bases at V and 5 bases at J, with 14 bases between the two ends. CDR3 amino acids: CASSSLTGAYGYTF. As DNA, the CDR3 is TGTGCCAGCAGTTCCCTGACAGGAGCTTATGGCTACACCTTC.

V is TRBV5-1 and J is TRBJ1-2, with 7 bases that match TRBD1. V trimming: 3 bases; J trimming: 4 bases; junction bases outside the gene matches: 15. The CDR3 has 17 amino acids. CDR1 and CDR2 (germline): SGHRS, YFSETQ. CDR3 nucleotides: TGCGCCAGCAGCTCATACTCCGACAGGGACTGGGGCTATGGCTACACCTTC. Its translation: CASSSYSDRDWGYGYTF.

For the CDR3, the DNA is TGTGCCAGCAGTGACCGACAGGGACAAGAGACCCAGTACTTC. Residues: CASSDRQGQETQYF. The J gene is TRBJ2-5, the V gene TRBV2, with TRBD1 matching over 7 bases. CDR1 and CDR2 (germline): SNHLY, FYNNEI. This CDR3 contains 14 residues. Trimming took 3 bases from V and 2 from J; bases not matched to a gene: 3.